This T cell receptor beta chain emerged from a study of early stage breast cancer tumors. Background on the study: Of around 15 invasive breast tumors, twelve were hormone receptor-positive, HER2-negative.

Roughly 17-50 mg of tissue was diced for each tumor. Libraries were prepared by immunoSEQ multiplex PCR; TCRdb keeps only in-frame clonotypes and omits some of them. The sample shows about 24,000 clones, roughly 64% of them seen only once. Germline V gene lookup returns CDR1 LNHDA and CDR2 SQIVND (reference sequence). V shed 3 bases and J 7 bases; nucleotides not matched to a gene: 15. This CDR3 contains 19 residues. The specimen sequenced was breast tumor tissue. The TCR originated in a person aged 55 to 75 with breast cancer. This chain connects TRBV19 to TRBJ2-1; 13 nucleotides match TRBD2. CDR3 coding DNA: TGTGCCAGTAGTATCCCCCCTCAAGGACTAGCGGGGGCTTGGAATGAGCAGTTCTTC. Amino acids: CASSIPPQGLAGAWNEQFF.